Listed here are 18 T cell receptor beta chains from one sample, sequenced in a study of T cell responses to AZD1222 COVID-19 vaccine. The assay was immunoSEQ multiplex PCR, and TCRdb's table has in-frame clones only and misses some. The profile shows 110,000 to 150,000 clones, roughly 93% of them singletons. This specimen was peripheral blood, taken after recovery from COVID-19. The source is an adult who had recovered from COVID-19.

This chain links TRBV5-1 with TRBJ1-6; unclear D gene. The germline V gene encodes CDR1 SGHRS and CDR2 YFSETQ. This CDR3 comprises 13 residues. The V and J ends lost 4 bases and 10 bases respectively, with 12 bases between them. The CDR3, as DNA: TGCGCCAGCAGCATAGAGGGTAGCTCACCCCTCCACTTT. It is translated as CASSIEGSSPLHF.

V and J are TRBV6-2 or TRBV6-3 and TRBJ2-4; tentative D call: TRBD1 (6 bases). The CDR3 length is 15 residues. V shed 2 bases and J shed 0 bases, with 8 bases lying between them. Germline V gene sequence: CDR1 MNHEY, CDR2 SVGEGT. The CDR3 DNA reads TGTGCCAGCAGTTACAAGGGGGTAGCCAAAAACATTCAGTACTTC. Protein product: CASSYKGVAKNIQYF.

The chain couples TRBV5-1 to TRBJ2-5; TRBD2 matches 13 bases. The V gene's germline CDR1 is SGHRS and CDR2 YFSETQ. This CDR3 is 19 amino acids long. V lost 0 bases and J lost 4; bases outside the gene matches: 12. DNA of the CDR3: TGCGCCAGCAGCTTGGGTCTCGGGACTAGCGGGAAAGTAGTAGAGACCCAGTACTTC. It translates to CASSLGLGTSGKVVETQYF.

The chain is built from TRBV9 and TRBJ2-2, with a possible D match to TRBD2 (6 bases). CDR3 length equals 16 residues. Trimming pared 0 bases from V and 5 bases from J, leaving 14 bases between. Per the germline V gene, CDR1 is SGDLS and CDR2 is YYNGEE. The CDR3 coding sequence is TGTGCCAGCAGCGTAGCCGGGAGCGGAAGGACCGGGGAGCTGTTTTTT. It codes for CASSVAGSGRTGELFF.

The chain couples TRBV2 to TRBJ2-7; 12 bases map to TRBD2. Germline V gene lookup returns CDR1 SNHLY and CDR2 FYNNEI. V lost 7 bases and J lost 3; bases outside the gene matches: 7. CDR3 size: 15 residues. The CDR3 nucleotides read TGTGCCAGCAACACGGCTAGCGGGAGGGTCTACGAGCAGTACTTC. It specifies CASNTASGRVYEQYF. The variable domain in full, with the rest retrieved from reference TRBV2 and TRBJ2-7, is EPEVTQTPSHQVTQMGQEVILRCVPISNHLYFYWYRQILGQKVEFLVSFYNNEISEKSEIFDDQFSVERPDGSNFTLKIRSTKLEDSAMYFCASNTASGRVYEQYFGPGTRLTVT.

V and J are TRBV18 and TRBJ2-1; D is possibly TRBD1 or TRBD2 (5 bases each). Trimming pared 5 bases from V and 1 base from J, leaving 12 bases between. Germline CDR1 KGHSH, CDR2 LQKENI. The CDR3 length is 15 residues. CDR3 DNA sequence: TGTGCCAGCTCAGAGTCAGAGGGGTCCTACAATGAGCAGTTCTTC. The encoded protein is CASSESEGSYNEQFF. The variable domain in full, completed from reference TRBV18 and TRBJ2-1, reads NAGVMQNPRHLVRRRGQEARLRCSPMKGHSHVYWYRQLPEEGLKFMVYLQKENIIDESGMPKERFSAEFPKEGPSILRIQQVVRGDSAAYFCASSESEGSYNEQFFGPGTRLTVL.

This clone has only a few counts. J is TRBJ2-7 and V is TRBV7-9, with D perhaps TRBD1 (6 bases). Germline V gene data show CDR1 as SEHNR and CDR2 as FQNEAQ (reference sequence). V was pared by 4 bases and J by 3 bases, with 13 bases between. The CDR3 covers 14 residues. CDR3 coding DNA: TGTGCCAGCAGCTCGGGACATACGATCTACGAGCAGTACTTC. It is translated as CASSSGHTIYEQYF.

This sequence joins TRBV5-6 and TRBJ2-3, with 9 bases lining up with TRBD1. V was pared by 6 bases and J by 6 bases, with 17 bases of the junction left unmatched. The CDR3 consists of 17 residues. CDR1 is SGHDT and CDR2 is YYEEEE in the germline V gene. This chain's CDR3 is CASNTLGGQGGADTQYF. CDR3 coding DNA: TGTGCCAGCAACACCCTCGGGGGACAGGGAGGCGCGGATACGCAGTATTTT.

The chain employs TRBV3-1 (or the pseudogene TRBV3-2) and TRBJ1-4, with D perhaps TRBD1 (5 bases). CDR1 and CDR2 from the germline V gene are LGHDT and YNNKEL (reference sequence). The CDR3 has 16 amino acids. Trimming removed 2 bases from V and 7 bases from J, with 17 bases in between. The CDR3 sequence: CASSQSYGGEFEKLFF. In DNA form, the CDR3 reads TGTGCCAGCAGCCAAAGTTACGGGGGGGAATTTGAAAAACTGTTTTTT.

The CDR3 here is CASSLLGDTEAFF. CDR3 DNA sequence: TGCGCCAGCAGCTTATTGGGGGACACTGAAGCTTTCTTT. The chain recombines TRBV5-1 with TRBJ1-1, with a tentative D call TRBD1 (5 bases). V was pared by 2 bases and J by 3 bases, with 8 bases between. This CDR3 has 13 residues. Germline loops: CDR1 SGHRS, CDR2 YFSETQ.

This sequence joins TRBV6-5 and TRBJ1-2; D is unresolved. Trimming left V 7 bases short and J 1 base short, with 7 bases between. The CDR3 loop spans 12 amino acids. Germline V gives CDR1 MNHEY, CDR2 SVGAGI. The CDR3 DNA reads as TGTGCCAGCACAGGTTTTAACTATGGCTACACCTTC. Protein sequence: CASTGFNYGYTF.

This chain uses TRBV15 with TRBJ2-5; D gene ambiguous. The V gene's germline CDR1 is LNHNV and CDR2 YYDKDF (reference sequence). The CDR3 runs to 12 residues. Trimming left V 4 bases short and J 1 base short, with 4 bases between. In DNA form, the CDR3 reads TGTGCCACCAGCAAGGGCCAAGAGACCCAGTACTTC. It yields the protein CATSKGQETQYF.

The chain joins TRBV25-1 to TRBJ1-1; 7 nucleotides align to TRBD1. Germline lookup yields CDR1 MGHDK and CDR2 SYGVNS. The J segment lost 3 bases and the V segment lost 3 bases, leaving 7 bases of the junction unmatched. The CDR3 is 15 amino acids. This chain's CDR3 is CASSDRGNWDTEAFF. The CDR3 DNA sequence: TGTGCCAGCAGTGACAGGGGGAATTGGGACACTGAAGCTTTCTTT.

V usage is TRBV5-1 and J usage is TRBJ1-3, with D possibly matching TRBD1 (5 bases). The CDR3 extends over 18 amino acids. The V end lost 9 bases, the J end lost 4 bases, and 29 bases lay between the germline ends. Germline V lookup: CDR1 SGHRS, CDR2 YFSETQ. DNA of the CDR3: TGCGCCATCCCAAACCCCCGACAGAGTAAGTCCCGCGGAAACACCATATATTTT. The encoded protein is CAIPNPRQSKSRGNTIYF.

CDR3 sequence (DNA): TGTGCCAGCGCGGTAGCGGGAGGAAGGGGAGACGTTGAGCAGTTCTTC. This translates into CASAVAGGRGDVEQFF. This chain joins TRBV7-8 and TRBJ2-1; 10 bases align to TRBD2. This CDR3 has 16 amino acids. Germline CDR1 reads SGHVS; CDR2 reads FQNEAQ. The V segment lost 8 bases and the J segment 9 bases; nucleotides outside the gene matches: 16.

V and J are TRBV6-6 and TRBJ1-1, with D unresolved. Per germline, CDR1 MNHNY and CDR2 SVGAGI (reference sequence). Trimming removed 6 bases at V and 0 bases at J, with 11 bases between. The CDR3 sequence is 14 residues long. CDR3 DNA: TGTGCCAGCAGGATCAGCGTATTGAACACTGAAGCTTTCTTT. Its translation is CASRISVLNTEAFF.

V and J are TRBV6-5 and TRBJ2-7; 9 bases line up with TRBD1. Germline CDR1 is MNHEY and CDR2 is SVGAGI. The V and J ends lost 2 bases and 5 bases, in that order; junction bases with no gene match: 7. This CDR3 is 15 amino acids long. CDR3 in amino acids: CASSYAGQGSHEQYF. In DNA, the CDR3 is TGTGCCAGCAGTTACGCGGGACAGGGAAGTCACGAGCAGTACTTC.

This clone appeared a few times. V and J are TRBV10-3 and TRBJ1-1; a possible D gene is TRBD1 (5 bases). Germline V gives CDR1 ENHRY, CDR2 SYGVKD. V lost 7 bases and J 0 bases, leaving 15 bases between the germline ends. The CDR3 consists of 15 residues. The CDR3 sequence is CAITLGVGMNTEAFF. The CDR3 bases are TGTGCCATCACCCTGGGGGTGGGCATGAACACTGAAGCTTTCTTT.